The rows below give T cell receptor beta chains drawn from one sample of a study of glioma-infiltrating T cells after dendritic cell vaccination. Here immunoSEQ multiplex PCR was the method, and the copy in TCRdb shows in-frame clones only, minus some. The sample contains 80,000 to 95,000 clones, around 85% of which appear only once. This material consisted of blood, taken after dendritic cell vaccination. Every receptor here comes from a human donor with glioblastoma. Both conserved end residues are part of each CDR3. D genes are given only for firm matches. Clone size is shown for a subset of rows, as once, few, many or a class of expanded clone.

V gene: TRBV9; J gene: TRBJ1-4; D gene: -; clone size: -; CDR3 protein: CASRPTAATNEKLFF; CDR3 DNA: TGTGCCAGCAGACCAACAGCTGCAACTAATGAAAAACTGTTTTTT
V gene: TRBV19; J gene: TRBJ2-3; D gene: -; clone size: -; CDR3 protein: CASSNDYSLYTDTQYF; CDR3 DNA: TGTGCCAGTAGTAATGACTACAGTCTTTACACAGATACGCAGTATTTT
V gene: TRBV18; J gene: TRBJ2-3; D gene: -; clone size: -; CDR3 protein: CASSPPSGPDTQYF; CDR3 DNA: TGTGCCAGCTCACCACCATCTGGGCCAGATACGCAGTATTTT
V gene: TRBV6-5; J gene: TRBJ1-3; D gene: -; clone size: -; CDR3 protein: CASTPGRTGNTIYF; CDR3 DNA: TGTGCCAGCACCCCCGGGAGAACTGGAAACACCATATATTTT
V gene: TRBV18; J gene: TRBJ1-5; D gene: TRBD1; clone size: few; CDR3 protein: CASSPRTGEIQPQHF; CDR3 DNA: TGTGCCAGCTCACCACGTACAGGGGAAATTCAGCCCCAGCATTTT
V gene: TRBV9; J gene: TRBJ2-5; D gene: -; clone size: -; CDR3 protein: CASSVAASLGQETQYF; CDR3 DNA: TGTGCCAGCAGCGTAGCTGCTAGCTTGGGCCAAGAGACCCAGTACTTC
V gene: TRBV6-5; J gene: TRBJ2-7; D gene: -; clone size: -; CDR3 protein: CASSNMGLHRYEQYF; CDR3 DNA: TGTGCCAGCAGCAATATGGGACTCCATAGATACGAGCAGTACTTC
V gene: TRBV7-6; J gene: TRBJ1-1; D gene: TRBD1; clone size: -; CDR3 protein: CASSSGQGRTEAFF; CDR3 DNA: TGTGCCAGCAGCTCCGGACAGGGGAGGACTGAAGCTTTCTTT
V gene: TRBV6-1; J gene: TRBJ2-7; D gene: -; clone size: -; CDR3 protein: CASSPYRDTRAEQYF; CDR3 DNA: TGTGCCAGCAGTCCCTACCGGGACACCCGTGCCGAGCAGTACTTC
V gene: TRBV5-4; J gene: TRBJ2-7; D gene: TRBD2; clone size: -; CDR3 protein: CASNSQAGAMYEQYF; CDR3 DNA: TGTGCCAGCAACTCCCAGGCGGGAGCGATGTACGAGCAGTACTTC
V gene: TRBV19; J gene: TRBJ1-5; D gene: TRBD1; clone size: -; CDR3 protein: CASSIWTGNQPQHF; CDR3 DNA: TGTGCCAGTAGTATATGGACAGGGAATCAGCCCCAGCATTTT
V gene: TRBV7-9; J gene: TRBJ2-2; D gene: -; clone size: -; CDR3 protein: CAYHKFANTGELFF; CDR3 DNA: TGTGCATACCACAAGTTCGCGAACACCGGGGAGCTGTTTTTT
V gene: TRBV19; J gene: TRBJ2-3; D gene: TRBD2; clone size: -; CDR3 protein: CASSIRLAGGLRTDTQYF; CDR3 DNA: TGTGCCAGTAGTATTCGTCTAGCGGGGGGGCTTCGCACAGATACGCAGTATTTT
V gene: TRBV7-9; J gene: TRBJ2-3; D gene: TRBD2; clone size: -; CDR3 protein: CASSSQLAGASTDTQYF; CDR3 DNA: TGTGCCAGCAGCTCCCAACTAGCGGGGGCCAGCACAGATACGCAGTATTTT
V gene: TRBV29-1; J gene: TRBJ2-2; D gene: -; clone size: -; CDR3 protein: CSARRGGGGTGELFF; CDR3 DNA: TGCAGCGCTAGGCGGGGAGGGGGAGGCACCGGGGAGCTGTTTTTT
V gene: TRBV27; J gene: TRBJ1-2; D gene: TRBD1; clone size: -; CDR3 protein: CASSSGQGAGYGYTF; CDR3 DNA: TGTGCCAGCAGCTCCGGACAGGGGGCCGGCTATGGCTACACCTTC
V gene: TRBV19; J gene: TRBJ2-7; D gene: TRBD2; clone size: -; CDR3 protein: CASSIEVRWGLAVGEQYF; CDR3 DNA: TGTGCCAGTAGTATTGAAGTGAGGTGGGGACTAGCCGTTGGCGAGCAGTACTTC
V gene: TRBV7-3; J gene: TRBJ2-1; D gene: TRBD1; clone size: -; CDR3 protein: CASSYRQGLNEQFF; CDR3 DNA: TGTGCCAGCAGCTATCGACAGGGCTTAAATGAGCAGTTCTTC
V gene: TRBV6-1; J gene: TRBJ1-3; D gene: -; clone size: -; CDR3 protein: CASRDPMGGGNTIYF; CDR3 DNA: TGTGCCAGCAGGGATCCTATGGGGGGAGGAAACACCATATATTTT
V gene: TRBV11-2; J gene: TRBJ2-1; D gene: TRBD2; clone size: -; CDR3 protein: CASSPLPAGRARSEQFF; CDR3 DNA: TGTGCCAGCAGCCCGCTCCCTGCCGGGAGGGCCCGGAGTGAGCAGTTCTTC
V gene: TRBV6-4; J gene: TRBJ2-1; D gene: TRBD1; clone size: -; CDR3 protein: CASSESGGEYNEQFF; CDR3 DNA: TGTGCCAGCAGTGAGTCAGGGGGCGAATACAATGAGCAGTTCTTC
V gene: TRBV4-1; J gene: TRBJ2-1; D gene: TRBD2; clone size: -; CDR3 protein: CASSRALTTGTSGGGEQFF; CDR3 DNA: TGCGCCAGCAGCCGGGCCCTAACAACCGGGACTAGCGGGGGTGGTGAGCAGTTCTTC
V gene: TRBV28; J gene: TRBJ1-2; D gene: -; clone size: -; CDR3 protein: CAIKFTGIDYGYTF; CDR3 DNA: TGTGCCATCAAATTCACAGGGATTGACTATGGCTACACCTTC
V gene: TRBV25-1; J gene: TRBJ2-7; D gene: TRBD1; clone size: once; CDR3 protein: CASSRGQVFYEQYF; CDR3 DNA: TGTGCCAGCAGTAGGGGACAGGTGTTCTACGAGCAGTACTTC
V gene: TRBV21-1; J gene: TRBJ2-7; D gene: -; clone size: once; CDR3 protein: CASSKVNPRGPWDEQYF; CDR3 DNA: TGTGCCAGCAGCAAAGTTAACCCGCGGGGGCCGTGGGACGAGCAGTACTTC
V gene: TRBV9; J gene: TRBJ2-3; D gene: -; clone size: -; CDR3 protein: CASSTPRKTSTDTQYF; CDR3 DNA: TGTGCCAGCAGCACCCCCCGGAAGACTAGCACAGATACGCAGTATTTT
V gene: TRBV5-6; J gene: TRBJ1-5; D gene: TRBD1; clone size: -; CDR3 protein: CASTADRGRNQPQHF; CDR3 DNA: TGTGCCAGCACCGCGGACAGGGGAAGGAATCAGCCCCAGCATTTT
V gene: TRBV6-1; J gene: TRBJ2-1; D gene: TRBD2; clone size: -; CDR3 protein: CASSDGKSGGEVDEQFF; CDR3 DNA: TGTGCCAGCAGTGATGGCAAGAGCGGGGGAGAGGTAGATGAGCAGTTCTTC
V gene: TRBV7-2; J gene: TRBJ2-3; D gene: TRBD2; clone size: -; CDR3 protein: CASSSTLAGAHTQYF; CDR3 DNA: TGTGCCAGCAGCTCAACCTTAGCGGGAGCCCATACGCAGTATTTT
V gene: TRBV7-9; J gene: TRBJ2-7; D gene: TRBD1; clone size: -; CDR3 protein: CASSGAPDRVGFEQYF; CDR3 DNA: TGTGCCAGCAGCGGAGCTCCCGACAGGGTTGGTTTCGAGCAGTACTTC
V gene: TRBV29-1; J gene: TRBJ2-5; D gene: TRBD1; clone size: -; CDR3 protein: CSVPGQGTLETQYF; CDR3 DNA: TGCAGCGTACCTGGACAGGGGACGCTAGAGACCCAGTACTTC
V gene: TRBV11-3; J gene: TRBJ2-3; D gene: TRBD2; clone size: -; CDR3 protein: CASSFSGGTTDTQYF; CDR3 DNA: TGTGCCAGCAGCTTTAGCGGGGGGACCACAGATACGCAGTATTTT
V gene: TRBV2; J gene: TRBJ1-3; D gene: TRBD1; clone size: many; CDR3 protein: CASSGGTGRSGNTIYF; CDR3 DNA: TGTGCCAGCAGTGGGGGGACAGGTCGCTCTGGAAACACCATATATTTT
V gene: TRBV6-5; J gene: TRBJ1-5; D gene: TRBD1; clone size: few; CDR3 protein: CASSYSSRGDQPQHF; CDR3 DNA: TGTGCCAGCAGTTACTCGAGCAGGGGGGATCAGCCCCAGCATTTT
V gene: TRBV2; J gene: TRBJ2-1; D gene: -; clone size: -; CDR3 protein: CASSEDSTSEQFF; CDR3 DNA: TGTGCCAGCAGTGAAGACAGTACGTCTGAGCAGTTCTTC
V gene: TRBV19; J gene: TRBJ1-2; D gene: -; clone size: -; CDR3 protein: CATRTGGGLNYGYTF; CDR3 DNA: TGTGCCACGAGGACGGGAGGGGGTCTTAACTATGGCTACACCTTC
V gene: TRBV5-1; J gene: TRBJ2-5; D gene: -; clone size: -; CDR3 protein: CASSVGPRETQYF; CDR3 DNA: TGCGCCAGCAGCGTGGGGCCTAGGGAGACCCAGTACTTC
V gene: TRBV9; J gene: TRBJ2-5; D gene: TRBD2; clone size: few; CDR3 protein: CASSPSIWRGGSETQYF; CDR3 DNA: TGTGCCAGCAGCCCCAGTATTTGGCGGGGGGGCTCGGAGACCCAGTACTTC
V gene: TRBV20-1; J gene: TRBJ2-7; D gene: -; clone size: -; CDR3 protein: CSARGYDEQYF; CDR3 DNA: TGCAGTGCGAGGGGGTACGACGAGCAGTACTTC
V gene: TRBV7-3; J gene: TRBJ1-6; D gene: -; clone size: few; CDR3 protein: CASSLETAYNSPLHF; CDR3 DNA: TGTGCCAGCAGCTTGGAGACAGCCTATAATTCACCCCTCCACTTT
V gene: TRBV4-2; J gene: TRBJ2-7; D gene: TRBD2; clone size: -; CDR3 protein: CASSRTQLAGVNEQYF; CDR3 DNA: TGTGCCAGCAGCCGTACTCAACTAGCGGGAGTGAACGAGCAGTACTTC
V gene: TRBV9; J gene: TRBJ1-1; D gene: -; clone size: -; CDR3 protein: CASSVDLAGGQNTEAFF; CDR3 DNA: TGTGCCAGCAGCGTAGATCTCGCGGGGGGGCAGAACACTGAAGCTTTCTTT
V gene: TRBV15; J gene: TRBJ1-5; D gene: TRBD1; clone size: -; CDR3 protein: CATTPTGTGPQPQHF; CDR3 DNA: TGTGCCACCACCCCGACCGGGACAGGGCCTCAGCCCCAGCATTTT
V gene: TRBV5-4; J gene: TRBJ1-2; D gene: TRBD1; clone size: -; CDR3 protein: CASSSGTAYGYTF; CDR3 DNA: TGTGCCAGCAGTTCCGGGACAGCCTATGGCTACACCTTC